Given below is one TCR beta chain in context. This table comes from immunoSEQ multiplex PCR, and its TCRdb copy is limited to in-frame clones, with some not included. The table shows 45,000 to 55,000 clones, with about 92% occurring only once. The CDR3 has 14 residues. The V gene's germline CDR1 is LGHNA and CDR2 YSLEER. V lost 1 base to trimming and J lost 6 bases, with 9 bases between them. This sample was taken from a study of T cell changes during pregnancy in multiple sclerosis. The input for sequencing was peripheral blood, taken after pregnancy. The chain joins TRBV4-3 to TRBJ1-4, with D uncertain. The clonotype was recovered from a female donor with multiple sclerosis, enrolled in a pregnancy study. The CDR3, as DNA: TGCGCCAGCAGCCAAGGGTCTAACTATGAAAAACTGTTTTTT. The encoded protein is CASSQGSNYEKLFF.